Each of the 6 T cell receptor beta chains below was sequenced from the same sample in a study of T-cell reconstitution after alpha-beta-depleted transplantation in children listed by TCRdb under 2016. The sample's treatment or condition label, in plain terms: allogeneic hematopoietic cell transplantation with graft depleted of TCRalphabeta T cells and CD19 B cells. Library construction relied on PCR. Reads for this sample came from an Illumina HiSeq 2500. TCR libraries were prepared with molecular barcoding, using unique molecular identifiers to normalize TCRbeta repertoire quantification. In TCRdb, the public reads were trimmed at Q25 with fastp and aligned with MiXCR, with productive beta chains retained. CDR3 protein sequences are deduplicated, and each keeps its most common genes and DNA. The sample table holds about 400,000 distinct CDR3 sequences, of which around 15% were seen once. Clones ranked in the top ten supply 25% to 30% of the sample.

The sequences come from PBMCs, mostly from graft donor cells, collected 360 days after TCRalphabeta/CD19-depleted stem cell transplant. The source of these receptors is a boy under three years old who had a stem cell transplant for Wiskott-Aldrich syndrome, so the T cells may come from the graft donor.

The CDR3 protein is CASSCLTGGTGELFF. Here the CDR3 DNA reads TGTGCCAGCAGCTGCCTGACAGGGGGCACCGGGGAGCTGTTTTTT. The chain combines TRBV11-2 with TRBJ2-2, with 9 nucleotides matching TRBD1. Trimming cost V 4 bases and J 4 bases; bases outside gene matches: 4. CDR1 and CDR2 from the germline V gene are SGHAT and FQNNGV. The CDR3 loop spans 15 amino acids.

This clonotype was counted between two and nine times. V and J are TRBV5-1 and TRBJ2-1; 7 bases are a match to TRBD1. V was clipped by 0 bases and J by 7 bases; unmatched bases: 7. CDR1 and CDR2 from the germline V gene are SGHRS and YFSETQ. The CDR3 totals 15 residues. The CDR3 reads CASSLGVQQGNEQFF. Here the CDR3 DNA reads TGCGCCAGCAGCTTGGGGGTCCAACAGGGGAATGAGCAGTTCTTC.

This clonotype has only a few counts. The chain is built from TRBV6-2 or TRBV6-3 and TRBJ2-2; TRBD2 matches at 7 bases. This CDR3 has 14 residues. With 7 bases clipped from V and 7 bases from J, the junction kept 9 bases outside the gene matches. Germline-derived CDR1 and CDR2 are MNHEY and SVGEGT. The CDR3 DNA sequence: TGTGCCAGCACGAGGGGCGGGAGCTACGGGGAGCTGTTTTTT. It translates to CASTRGGSYGELFF.

The chain has TRBV27 and TRBJ2-2, with a weak D call TRBD2 (6 bases). CDR3 length: 15 residues. Trimming stripped 2 bases from V and 8 bases from J, with 15 bases between. The germline CDR1 and CDR2 sequences are MNHEY and SMNVEV (reference sequence). The CDR3 loop reads CASSLRTTKGGELFF. CDR3 nucleotides: TGTGCCAGCAGTTTACGGACTACGAAAGGGGGGGAGCTGTTTTTT.

This clonotype was seen a handful of times. The rearrangement uses TRBV20-1 and TRBJ2-4; no definite D call. The CDR3 consists of 16 residues. The V gene lost 0 bases and the J gene lost 0 bases, with 12 bases spanning the gap. Germline V gene lookup returns CDR1 DFQATT and CDR2 SNEGSKA (reference sequence). Here the CDR3 reads CSARDPLKPAKNIQYF. CDR3 bases: TGCAGTGCTAGAGATCCCTTGAAGCCAGCCAAAAACATTCAGTACTTC.

The sample holds a few counts of this clonotype. V gene TRBV20-1 combines with J gene TRBJ1-1; weak D call: TRBD1 (6 bases). This CDR3 contains 15 residues. Germline V gene sequence: CDR1 DFQATT, CDR2 SNEGSKA (reference sequence). Trimming cost V 0 bases and J 1 base, with 12 bases left between them. This CDR3 is CSARDEGGKNTEAFF. The CDR3 region has the DNA TGCAGTGCTAGAGATGAGGGGGGCAAGAACACTGAAGCTTTCTTT.